This note documents a single TCR beta chain sequence. This specimen belongs to a study of T cell changes during pregnancy in multiple sclerosis. The CDR3 sequence is 13 residues long. Germline V lookup: CDR1 SNHLY, CDR2 FYNNEI. The repertoire was sequenced with immunoSEQ multiplex PCR; TCRdb's copy has only in-frame clones and lacks some. The repertoire holds approximately 89,000 clones, with approximately 94% as singletons. The receptor was isolated from a female donor with multiple sclerosis, enrolled in a pregnancy study. This chain uses TRBV2 with TRBJ1-1; D remains ambiguous. The sample was peripheral blood, taken in the third trimester of pregnancy. The CDR3, as DNA: TGTGCGAGCTCTGGTCAGATGAACACTGAAGCTTTCTTT. This sequence encodes CASSGQMNTEAFF.